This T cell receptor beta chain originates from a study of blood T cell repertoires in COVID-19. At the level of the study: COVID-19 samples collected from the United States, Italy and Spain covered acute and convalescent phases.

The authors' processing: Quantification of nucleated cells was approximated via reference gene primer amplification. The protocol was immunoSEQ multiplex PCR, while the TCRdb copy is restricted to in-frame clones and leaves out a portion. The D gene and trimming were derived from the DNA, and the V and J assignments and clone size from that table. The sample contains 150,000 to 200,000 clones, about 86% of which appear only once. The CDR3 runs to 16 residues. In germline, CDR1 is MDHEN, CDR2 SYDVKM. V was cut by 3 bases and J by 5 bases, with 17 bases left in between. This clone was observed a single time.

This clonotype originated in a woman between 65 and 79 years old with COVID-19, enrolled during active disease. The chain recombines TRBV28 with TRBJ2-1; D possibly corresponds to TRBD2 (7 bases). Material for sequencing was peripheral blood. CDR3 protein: CASSFFRGAGDNEQFF. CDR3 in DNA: TGTGCCAGCAGTTTTTTCCGGGGGGCGGGAGACAATGAGCAGTTCTTC.